This TCR beta chain was documented in a study of blood T cell repertoires in COVID-19 (TCRdb year 2020). The study in broad terms: The collaborator samples originated in the United States, Italy and Spain and spanned the acute and convalescent phases of COVID-19. The material from the prospective study consisted of cDNA or gDNA derived from T cells, B-cell-depleted T cells, or PBMCs. The dataset comprised deeply sampled blood TCRbeta repertoires from subjects exposed to, actively infected with, or recovered from COVID-19. A freely available public database, intended as a resource for researchers studying the immune response to SARS-CoV-2, is where the repertoires were released. Samples were obtained from the ongoing ImmuneRACE study (first 160 participants) and from over a thousand subjects provided by 6 global collaborators. Sample metadata almost always included a de-identified subject ID, COVID-19 status, age in years and sex. Where available, HLA class I and class II types were taken from metadata supplied by the sample provider and were not determined by assay-based typing. Study-wide findings and limitations: The quantity of clinical and demographic metadata differed by source and by participant and was supplied without curation.

In the prospective study, participants were roughly 18 to 100 years old, resided in about two dozen geographic areas of the United States, and were enrolled through a virtual design. In the prospective study, cohorts were assigned on the basis of participant-reported clinical history obtained from a screening survey and a study questionnaire. Exposed participants had been in contact, within 2 weeks of entering the study, with a person who had a PCR-confirmed or clinician-diagnosed case of COVID-19. Each participant in the prospective study had whole blood, serum and a nasopharyngeal or oropharyngeal swab collected by mobile phlebotomists. Additional blood draws and questionnaires over a roughly two-month period could optionally be provided by prospective study participants. Blood samples from the prospective study were shipped frozen or at room temperature prior to DNA extraction. In the case of this clone: Its antigen remains unidentified. No much larger clonotype is one base removed from it; base qualities were not supplied.

The immunoSEQ Assay, a bias-controlled multiplex PCR, was used to amplify TCRbeta CDR3 regions from genomic DNA. The original pipeline was this. The number of nucleated cells in each sample was estimated from the amplification of reference gene primers within the assay. Sequence reads were collapsed and filtered to measure the absolute abundance of every unique TCRbeta CDR3 rearrangement. Productive Simpson clonality was computed per sample as the square root of Simpson's diversity index over productive rearrangements. Entries here come from immuneACCESS through TCRdb and include only in-frame sequences with V and J called. Some clones fail to appear in such tables; in the studies checked, an unresolved V gene covers under half of the shortfall, and the cause of the remainder is unknown. That table gives V, J and clone size, and the DNA gave D and trimming. Counted in this sample were about 270,000 clones; 80% to 95% of them appeared once. Jointly, the top ten make up 2.8% of the sample.

The CDR3 has 16 amino acids, counting the end cysteine and phenylalanine. The only DNA kept is the CDR3, 48 bases in frame from the first base. Clipping removes 2 bases from V and 0 bases from J, with 2 as the unmatched junction base count. CDR1 and CDR2 (KGHDR, SFDVKD) derive from the germline V gene. Sequenced input: PBMCs or T cells enriched from blood (not recorded which). The chain employs TRBV24-1 and TRBJ2-2; 7 bases in the junction line up with TRBD2. The source is a man aged 35-49 years who had been exposed to COVID-19. The nucleotide sequence reads TGTGCCACCAGTGATTGGGGGGGATCGAACACCGGGGAGCTGTTTTTT. Translation gives CATSDWGGSNTGELFF.